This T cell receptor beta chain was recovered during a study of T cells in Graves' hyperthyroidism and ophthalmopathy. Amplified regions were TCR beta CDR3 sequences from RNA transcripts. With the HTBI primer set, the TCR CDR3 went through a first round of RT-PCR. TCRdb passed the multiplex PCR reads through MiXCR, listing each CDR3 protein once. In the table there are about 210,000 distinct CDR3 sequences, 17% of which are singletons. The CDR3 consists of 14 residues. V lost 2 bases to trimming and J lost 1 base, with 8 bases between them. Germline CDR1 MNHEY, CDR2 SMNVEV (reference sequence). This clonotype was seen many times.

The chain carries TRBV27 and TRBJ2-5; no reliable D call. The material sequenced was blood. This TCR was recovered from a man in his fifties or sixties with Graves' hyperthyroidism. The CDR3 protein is CASSLLGPQETQYF. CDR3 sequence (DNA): TGTGCCAGCAGTTTACTAGGGCCCCAAGAGACCCAGTACTTC.